This TCR beta chain appears in the sequencing data of a study of OX40 agonist ivuxolimab in advanced cancers. The repertoire was sequenced with immunoSEQ multiplex PCR; TCRdb's copy has only in-frame clones and lacks some. Of 55,000 to 75,000 clones listed, around 82% are singletons. In its sample, this clone was seen once. V was shortened by 2 bases and J by 9 bases, with 12 bases between the two germline ends. The CDR3 runs 13 residues. Germline CDR1 is SGHTA and CDR2 is FQGNSA. The sequencing here drew on CD4+ or CD8+ T cells sorted from blood, taken in a trial of the OX40 agonist ivuxolimab. This clonotype was obtained from an adult with an advanced solid tumor such as melanoma, head and neck, liver or kidney cancer. V and J are TRBV7-2 and TRBJ2-3; D ambiguous. In DNA form, the CDR3 reads TGTGCCAGCAGCTTAAGCACTATATCAACGCAGTATTTT. It is translated as CASSLSTISTQYF.